The present T cell receptor beta chain was sequenced within a study of OX40 agonist ivuxolimab in advanced cancers. The germline CDR1 and CDR2 sequences are SGHRS and YFSETQ. V lost 3 bases and J lost 5; bases outside the gene matches: 9. There are 16 residues in the CDR3. The protocol was immunoSEQ multiplex PCR, while the TCRdb copy is restricted to in-frame clones and leaves out a portion. Of around 100,000 clones in the sample, around 89% are singletons; the top ten hold roughly 0.15%. The rearrangement links TRBV5-1 to TRBJ2-5; 11 bases are a match to TRBD2. This clonotype was obtained from an adult with an advanced solid tumor such as melanoma, head and neck, liver or kidney cancer. The source was CD4+ or CD8+ T cells sorted from blood, collected in a trial of the OX40 agonist ivuxolimab. The CDR3 spells CASSSATSGVGETQYF. As DNA, the CDR3 is TGCGCCAGCAGCTCAGCGACTAGCGGGGTGGGGGAGACCCAGTACTTC.